These 2 T cell receptor beta chains share one sample of origin, sequenced in a study of blood T cells in healthy people across ages. A J-beta primer mix and a sample-barcoded 5' primer were used in a second PCR of roughly 6 to 11 cycles. TCRdb reanalysed the 5' RACE reads using MiXCR and keeps one entry per CDR3 protein. The table lists 600,000 to 800,000 distinct CDR3 sequences, under 25% of them singletons. The sequencing sample was made of blood. Receptor source: a man aged 70 or older in good health.

This clonotype was seen only a few times. This chain uses TRBV9 with TRBJ2-5, with 9 bases identical to TRBD1. The CDR3 is 15 amino acids. The V segment lost 0 bases and the J segment 11 bases; nucleotides outside the gene matches: 11. CDR1 is SGDLS, CDR2 YYNGEE, per germline. The CDR3 loop is CASSVGDRDAGEQYF. CDR3 DNA sequence: TGTGCCAGCAGCGTAGGGGACAGGGATGCGGGTGAGCAGTACTTC.

J is TRBJ2-3 and V is TRBV7-6; D is perhaps TRBD1 (6 bases). The CDR3 runs to 15 residues. V shed 5 bases and J shed 1 base, with 13 bases lying between them. Germline assignment: CDR1 SGHVS and CDR2 FNYEAQ. The CDR3 DNA reads TGTGCCAGCAGCACTAGGACAGACCGCACAGATACGCAGTATTTT. Translation: CASSTRTDRTDTQYF.